Listed below are T cell receptor beta chains from one sample, sequenced in a study of CD8 T cells in ankylosing spondylitis. TCRdb itself ran the 5' RACE reads through MiXCR, one entry per CDR3 protein. The table lists 450,000 or so distinct CDR3 sequences, about 25% of them singletons. The specimen sequenced was blood, either unsorted or a sorted T cell fraction (not recorded which). All receptors come from a male donor with ankylosing spondylitis. Both conserved end residues are part of each CDR3. The D gene is left open where the match is weak. Size values are once, few and many counts, or a class for expanded clones, and some rows have none.

>-|TRBV5-5|TRBJ2-3|-
CASSGQGGSTDTQYF
TGTGCCAGCAGCGGCCAGGGGGGATCCACAGATACGCAGTATTTT
>-|TRBV12-3/TRBV12-4|TRBJ2-3|-
CASSLPGVGSTDTQYF
TGTGCCAGCAGTTTACCCGGGGTCGGAAGCACAGATACGCAGTATTTT
>-|TRBV5-6|TRBJ2-1|-
CASGYNEQFF
TGTGCCAGCGGTTACAATGAGCAGTTCTTC
>-|TRBV29-1|TRBJ1-4|few
CSASSRPTNEKLFF
TGCAGCGCTTCATCCCGGCCAACTAATGAAAAACTGTTTTTT
>-|TRBV29-1|TRBJ2-7|few
CSVGGSDEQYF
TGCAGCGTTGGAGGGTCTGACGAGCAGTACTTC
>-|TRBV29-1|TRBJ1-2|few
CSAGAVGGYTF
TGCAGCGCCGGGGCCGTGGGAGGCTACACCTTC
>-|TRBV5-1|TRBJ2-7|few
CASSSPGSSYEQYF
TGCGCCAGCAGCTCCCCGGGGAGCTCCTACGAGCAGTACTTC
>-|TRBV6-4|TRBJ2-1|few
CASSPQLGSYNEQFF
TGTGCCAGCAGTCCACAGTTAGGTTCCTACAATGAGCAGTTCTTC
>-|TRBV11-2|TRBJ1-5|few
CASSLVRNPANSNQPQHF
TGTGCCAGCAGCTTAGTAAGGAACCCCGCTAATAGCAATCAGCCCCAGCATTTT
>TRBD1|TRBV5-1|TRBJ1-1|few
CASSRDRDDTEAFF
TGCGCCAGCAGCCGGGACAGGGACGACACTGAAGCTTTCTTT
>TRBD1|TRBV12-3/TRBV12-4|TRBJ2-7|-
CASSRGGTGDTYEQYF
TGTGCCAGCAGTCGGGGCGGGACAGGGGATACCTACGAGCAGTACTTC
>-|TRBV5-1|TRBJ1-4|few
CASSLASRGGAEKLFF
TGCGCCAGCAGCTTGGCCTCGCGCGGGGGCGCCGAAAAACTGTTTTTT
>TRBD2|TRBV3-1|TRBJ2-6|-
CASSPRTSAYSGANVLTF
TGTGCCAGCAGCCCCCGGACTAGCGCCTATTCTGGGGCCAACGTCCTGACTTTC
>TRBD1|TRBV24-1|TRBJ1-1|-
CATSGSGGGNTEAFF
TGTGCCACCAGTGGCTCAGGGGGGGGTAACACTGAAGCTTTCTTT
>TRBD1|TRBV28|TRBJ1-1|-
CASSPGGTGGSNTEAFF
TGTGCCAGCAGCCCCGGTGGCACAGGGGGCTCGAACACTGAAGCTTTCTTT
>-|TRBV27|TRBJ2-3|few
CASSLADATDTQYF
TGTGCCAGCAGTTTAGCGGATGCCACAGATACGCAGTATTTT
>-|TRBV29-1|TRBJ2-7|few
CSVRGEEQYF
TGCAGCGTTCGTGGGGAAGAGCAGTACTTC
>-|TRBV10-1|TRBJ1-1|-
CASSDRAGDTEAFF
TGCGCCAGCAGTGACAGGGCGGGGGACACTGAAGCTTTCTTT
>TRBD2|TRBV11-2|TRBJ2-3|few
CASSLVGGGLARTDTQYF
TGTGCCAGCAGCTTAGTAGGGGGCGGACTAGCGCGTACAGATACGCAGTATTTT
>-|TRBV29-1|TRBJ2-1|few
CSVSAVQGDEQFF
TGCAGCGTTAGCGCCGTCCAGGGAGATGAGCAGTTCTTC
>-|TRBV6-1|TRBJ2-4|few
CASSEALQYENIQYF
TGTGCCAGCAGTGAAGCGCTTCAGTACGAGAACATTCAGTACTTC
>-|TRBV16|TRBJ1-1|-
CASSLPGGRVPEAFF
TGTGCCAGCAGCCTTCCGGGAGGGAGGGTACCTGAAGCTTTCTTT
>-|TRBV2|TRBJ2-1|-
CASSWDQKGYNEQFF
TGTGCCAGCAGCTGGGACCAAAAGGGCTACAATGAGCAGTTCTTC
>-|TRBV5-1|TRBJ2-1|-
CASSLAPSNEQFF
TGCGCCAGCAGCTTGGCCCCTAGCAATGAGCAGTTCTTC
>TRBD2|TRBV15|TRBJ2-1|-
CATSRDQGLSGRELNEQFF
TGTGCCACCAGCAGAGATCAAGGTCTATCGGGGCGGGAGTTGAATGAGCAGTTCTTC
>-|TRBV29-1|TRBJ1-1|once
CSVEDRAGTEAFF
TGCAGCGTTGAAGATCGGGCTGGGACTGAAGCTTTCTTT
>-|TRBV2|TRBJ2-5|-
CASTLKNRAQETQYF
TGTGCCAGCACTTTGAAGAACAGGGCTCAAGAGACCCAGTACTTC
>TRBD2|TRBV7-2|TRBJ2-3|many
CASSYQIAGWGDTQYF
TGTGCCAGCAGTTATCAGATAGCGGGGTGGGGGGATACGCAGTATTTT
>-|TRBV12-3/TRBV12-4|TRBJ2-3|-
CASSPQGAADTQYF
TGTGCCAGCAGCCCCCAGGGAGCGGCAGATACGCAGTATTTT
>-|TRBV2|TRBJ2-2|-
CASRGASGQNTGELFF
TGTGCCAGCCGGGGGGCTAGCGGTCAGAACACCGGGGAGCTGTTTTTT
>-|TRBV4-1|TRBJ2-3|-
CASSFQQGGTDTQYF
TGCGCCAGCAGCTTCCAACAGGGGGGGACAGATACGCAGTATTTT
>-|TRBV6-5|TRBJ1-6|-
CASSSTGGDSPLHF
TGTGCCAGCAGTTCCACAGGAGGAGATTCACCCCTCCACTTT
>TRBD2|TRBV12-3/TRBV12-4|TRBJ2-1|-
CASRRGGQGFNEQFF
TGTGCCAGCAGACGGGGGGGGCAGGGGTTCAATGAGCAGTTCTTC
>-|TRBV5-6|TRBJ1-1|-
CASSTPGAGRFTEAFF
TGTGCCAGCAGTACCCCGGGGGCAGGGCGGTTCACTGAAGCTTTCTTT
>-|TRBV2|TRBJ1-1|-
CASSEGHSMNTEAFF
TGTGCCAGCAGTGAAGGTCACTCCATGAACACTGAAGCTTTCTTT
>-|TRBV5-1|TRBJ1-4|few
CASSLDRGATNEKLFF
TGCGCCAGCAGCTTGGACAGAGGTGCAACTAATGAAAAACTGTTTTTT
>-|TRBV5-1|TRBJ1-4|-
CASSRTDVGSEKLFF
TGCGCCAGCAGCCGCACGGACGTGGGGAGTGAAAAACTGTTTTTT
>-|TRBV5-1|TRBJ1-1|-
CASSLTEGTEAFF
TGCGCCAGCAGCTTGACAGAAGGGACTGAAGCTTTCTTT
>TRBD1|TRBV27|TRBJ1-1|-
CASSSWTGRTEAFF
TGTGCCAGCAGTTCTTGGACAGGGCGCACTGAAGCTTTCTTT
>-|TRBV11-3|TRBJ2-1|many
CASSRRDSYNEQFF
TGTGCCAGCAGCCGCCGGGACTCTTACAATGAGCAGTTCTTC
>-|TRBV7-2|TRBJ1-2|few
CASTPSGGFGYTF
TGTGCCAGCACCCCGAGCGGCGGTTTTGGCTACACCTTC
>-|TRBV20-1|TRBJ2-5|-
CSVPRGGETQYF
TGCAGTGTTCCCCGGGGAGGAGAGACCCAGTACTTC
>TRBD1|TRBV9|TRBJ1-5|-
CASSVRRGSNQPQHF
TGTGCCAGCAGCGTACGCAGGGGGAGCAATCAGCCCCAGCATTTT
>TRBD2|TRBV5-1|TRBJ2-1|few
CASSGGLAGGREQFF
TGCGCCAGCAGCGGGGGACTAGCGGGGGGTAGGGAGCAGTTCTTC
>TRBD1|TRBV20-1|TRBJ1-2|-
CSARDGQGPGYTF
TGCAGTGCTAGAGACGGACAGGGTCCTGGCTACACCTTC
>-|TRBV18|TRBJ2-1|-
CASSPGTPFYNEQFF
TGTGCCAGCTCACCCGGGACACCTTTCTACAATGAGCAGTTCTTC
>TRBD2|TRBV30|TRBJ2-7|-
CAWSVLAGAEQYF
TGTGCCTGGAGTGTTCTAGCGGGAGCCGAGCAGTACTTC